This TCR beta chain originates from a study of shared clonotypes between healthy human individuals. Per the original data handling: ImmunoSEQ sequences covered only the junction and lacked quality scores; filtering therefore differed. The method was immunoSEQ multiplex PCR; TCRdb's version includes in-frame clones alone and lacks a portion of them. That table supplies the V and J calls and clone size; D and trimming were determined from the DNA. The sample yields around 750,000 clones, about 74% seen once. Germline CDR1 is SQVTM and CDR2 is ANQGSEA. The V and J ends lost 6 bases and 6 bases, in that order; junction bases with no gene match: 6. This CDR3 comprises 13 residues. Adult donors, all healthy and HIV-negative, had no recent acute infections or vaccinations. A CD45RA+ naive subset and a CD45RA-negative memory subset were split from CD4+ cells.

The receptor was derived from a woman in her twenties or thirties in good health. Sequenced material: memory CD4+ T cells sorted from blood. Documented subset: CD45RA-negative fraction. This chain links TRBV29-1 with TRBJ2-1; 9 positions match TRBD1. The CDR3 nucleotides read TGCAGCGTAACGGGACAGGGTCCCAATGAGCAGTTCTTC. Translation gives CSVTGQGPNEQFF.